This entry concerns a single TCR beta chain. As yet, its antigen is unknown. The record originates from a study of T cell responses to AZD1222 COVID-19 vaccine. Findings and limits, study-wide: Repertoires were sampled only after the peak T cell response. Clonal diversity may have been underestimated, and the donors were mostly white British, with more females than males.

Deletions cut 6 bases from V and 0 bases from J, with 8 bases between. The length of the CDR3 is 13 residues. Germline CDR1 is MDHEN and CDR2 is SYDVKM. Sequenced by immunoSEQ multiplex PCR; TCRdb stores in-frame clones only, minus some. The table includes roughly 120,000 clones, around 92% detected once. The sequences come from peripheral blood, collected on day 0 of AZD1222 vaccination. J is TRBJ1-1 and V is TRBV28; D is unclear. This receptor was obtained from an adult in good health. CDR3 residues: CASRPALNTEAFF. Here the CDR3 DNA reads TGTGCCAGCAGACCTGCCCTGAACACTGAAGCTTTCTTT.